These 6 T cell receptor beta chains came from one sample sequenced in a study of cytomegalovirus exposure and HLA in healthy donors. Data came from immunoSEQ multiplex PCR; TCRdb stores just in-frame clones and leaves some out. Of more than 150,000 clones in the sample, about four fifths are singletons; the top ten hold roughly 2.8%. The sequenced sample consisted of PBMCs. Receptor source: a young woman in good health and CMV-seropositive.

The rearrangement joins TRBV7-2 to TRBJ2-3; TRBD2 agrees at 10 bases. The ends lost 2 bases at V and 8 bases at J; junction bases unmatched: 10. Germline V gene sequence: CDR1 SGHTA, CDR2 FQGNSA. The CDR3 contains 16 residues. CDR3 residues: CASSLFQRGGQSTQYF. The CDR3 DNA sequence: TGTGCCAGCAGCTTATTTCAGCGGGGGGGCCAGAGTACGCAGTATTTT. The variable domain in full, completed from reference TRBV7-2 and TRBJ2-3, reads GAGVSQSPSNKVTEKGKDVELRCDPISGHTALYWYRQSLGQGLEFLIYFQGNSAPDKSGLPSDRFSAERTGGSVSTLTIQRTQQEDSAVYLCASSLFQRGGQSTQYFGPGTRLTVL.

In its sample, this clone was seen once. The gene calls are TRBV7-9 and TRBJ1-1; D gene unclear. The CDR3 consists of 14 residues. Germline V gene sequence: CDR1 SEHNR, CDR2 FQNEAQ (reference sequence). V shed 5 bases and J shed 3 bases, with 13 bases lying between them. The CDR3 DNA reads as TGTGCCAGCAGCCAGCCGGGAAAACACACTGAAGCTTTCTTT. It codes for CASSQPGKHTEAFF.

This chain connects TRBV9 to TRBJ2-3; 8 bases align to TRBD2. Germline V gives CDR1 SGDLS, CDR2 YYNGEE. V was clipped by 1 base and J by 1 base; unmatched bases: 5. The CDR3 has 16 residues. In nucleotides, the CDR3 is TGTGCCAGCAGCGTACGGGCGGGGGGCGGCACAGATACGCAGTATTTT. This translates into CASSVRAGGGTDTQYF.

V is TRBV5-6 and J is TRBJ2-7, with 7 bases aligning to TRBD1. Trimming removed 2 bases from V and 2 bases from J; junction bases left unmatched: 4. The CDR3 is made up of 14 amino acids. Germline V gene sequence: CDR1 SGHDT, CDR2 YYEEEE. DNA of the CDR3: TGTGCCAGCAGCTTCGCGACAGGGCCCTACGAGCAGTACTTC. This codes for CASSFATGPYEQYF.

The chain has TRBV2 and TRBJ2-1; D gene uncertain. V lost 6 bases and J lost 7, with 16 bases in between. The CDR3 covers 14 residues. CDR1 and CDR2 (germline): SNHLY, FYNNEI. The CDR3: CASRKEQRENEQFF. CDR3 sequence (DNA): TGTGCCAGCAGAAAAGAACAGAGAGAGAATGAGCAGTTCTTC.

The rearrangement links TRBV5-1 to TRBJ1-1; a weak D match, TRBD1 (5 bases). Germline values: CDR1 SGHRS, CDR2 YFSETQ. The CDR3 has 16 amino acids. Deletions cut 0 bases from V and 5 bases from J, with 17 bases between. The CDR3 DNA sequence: TGCGCCAGCAGCTTGGCCAGACAGACGCTGGGGACTGAAGCTTTCTTT. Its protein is CASSLARQTLGTEAFF.